The present entry profiles one TCR beta chain with its context. The data were taken from a study of blood T cell repertoires in COVID-19. On the study more broadly: The samples span acute and convalescent COVID-19 from the United States, Italy and Spain. PBMCs, B-cell-depleted T cells, or T cells were the source of the cDNA or gDNA that made up the material.

The data were produced by immunoSEQ multiplex PCR, yet TCRdb's version contains in-frame clones alone and is incomplete. Among more than 150,000 clones listed, 60% to 80% were seen once. The CDR3 loop spans 14 amino acids. V shed 5 bases and J shed 5 bases, with 14 bases lying between them. Germline CDR1 reads MNHEY; CDR2 reads SMNVEV (reference sequence). This TCR was sampled from a man in his 60s with active or convalescent COVID-19. The rearrangement joins TRBV27 to TRBJ2-3, with D perhaps TRBD2 (5 bases). The sequenced material came from peripheral blood. In DNA form, the CDR3 reads TGTGCCAGCAGTCTTTCACGGAGCGGAGATACGCAGTATTTT. Protein: CASSLSRSGDTQYF.